This T cell receptor beta chain was sequenced for a study of blood T cell repertoires in COVID-19. In the study overall: Sites across the United States, Italy and Spain contributed samples from acute and convalescent COVID-19.

In the original analysis: Reference gene primer amplification gave nucleated cell count estimates. This table comes from immunoSEQ multiplex PCR, and its TCRdb copy is limited to in-frame clones, with some not included. Clonal size and the V and J genes are those of that table, whereas D and trimming came from the DNA. The table lists some 150,000 clones, 84% of them singletons. Losses at the gene ends were 10 bases for V and 2 bases for J; bases not matched to a gene: 10. The CDR3 loop spans 14 amino acids. Looked up from germline, CDR1 is ENHRY and CDR2 is SYGVKD. V is TRBV10-3 and J is TRBJ1-1; 7 positions match TRBD1. This TCR was sampled from a woman over 75 in a cohort sampled during active or convalescent COVID-19. Sequences were obtained from peripheral blood. The CDR3 spells CATKRAGGNTEAFF. The CDR3, as DNA: TGTGCCACCAAACGGGCAGGGGGTAACACTGAAGCTTTCTTT.